This T cell receptor (beta chain) derives from a study of blood T cell repertoires in COVID-19. Study information: COVID-19 samples collected from the United States, Italy and Spain covered acute and convalescent phases.

Original processing methods: It was from reference gene primer amplification that nucleated cell counts were estimated. TCRdb's copy holds only in-frame clones and misses some; the assay was immunoSEQ multiplex PCR. V and J calls plus clone size are reproduced from that table; the DNA served to infer D and trimming. The table lists about 40,000 clones, about 88% of them singletons, with 12% in the top ten. The CDR3 has 16 amino acids. Per the germline V gene, CDR1 is WSHSY and CDR2 is SAAADI. V was clipped by 0 bases and J by 2 bases; unmatched bases: 6. The receptor was isolated from a man aged 55 to 70 with active COVID-19. Sequencing was carried out using peripheral blood. V and J are TRBV10-2 and TRBJ1-1; 7 nucleotides agree with TRBD1. Written as DNA, the CDR3 is TGCGCCAGCAGTGAGTCAAACAGGGGCTTTAACACTGAAGCTTTCTTT. This encodes CASSESNRGFNTEAFF.